This T cell receptor beta chain appears in the sequencing data of a study of siplizumab effects on memory and regulatory T cells. The study, taken as a whole, reports: For mappable alloreactive CD4+ clones, the mean Treg-derived fraction was 68.8% with siplizumab and 25% to 30% in controls. The study found naive T cells seemingly more diverse than memory cells and seemingly major alloresponse contributors.

As to this clone: Its antigen is unknown.

Generated by immunoSEQ multiplex PCR, the TCRdb table keeps only in-frame clones and is missing some. The table lists tens of thousands of clones, over 80% of them singletons, with approximately 1.5% in the top ten. This TCR derives from a human donor in good health. The sequenced material came from Tregs sorted from blood.

The CDR3 nucleotides are TGTGCCAGCAGCTTGTATTATCCGGCTAAATGGATGGAGCAGTACTTC. Amino acid sequence: CASSLYYPAKWMEQYF. This chain uses TRBV5-7 with TRBJ2-7; no firm D call. TRBV5-7 is assigned to the ORF class and has an uncertain function. The CDR3 has 16 amino acids. V gave up 1 base and J gave up 7 bases, with 21 bases separating them.